This TCR beta chain was sequenced in a study of control samples from healthy donors and cancer patients. Profiled with immunoSEQ multiplex PCR; TCRdb holds only in-frame clones, not every one. Of almost 95,000 clones listed, roughly nine tenths are singletons. The ends were cut back, 3 bases at V and 8 bases at J, with 10 bases in the middle. CDR1 is LNHNV and CDR2 is YYDKDF in the germline V gene (reference sequence). CDR3 size: 12 residues. The chain recombines TRBV15 with TRBJ1-2, with D uncertain. This sequence was found in a woman in her late teens or twenties in good health. The source material was blood. The CDR3: CATSREGPGYTF. CDR3 in DNA: TGTGCCACCAGCAGGGAGGGTCCCGGCTACACCTTC.